The rows below give T cell receptor beta chains drawn from one sample of a study of T cells in narcolepsy. The data were produced by immunoSEQ multiplex PCR, yet TCRdb's version contains in-frame clones alone and is incomplete. The sample includes 25,000 to 35,000 clones, under 85% of them seen just once. Sequenced sample: CD45RA- memory CD4+ T cells from PBMCs. The receptors were sampled from a human donor with narcolepsy. Each CDR3 is given with its conserved first and last residue. The D gene is left open where the match is weak. The listing skips clone size in some rows; elsewhere it reads once, few, many or a size class.

TRBD1	-	TRBV9	TRBJ1-2	CASSARDRGSYGYTF	TGTGCCAGCAGCGCGCGGGACAGGGGGTCCTATGGCTACACCTTC
TRBD1	once	TRBV6-7	TRBJ1-1	CASSTRQGTPVGDTEAFF	TGTGCCAGCAGTACAAGACAGGGAACTCCGGTCGGGGACACTGAAGCTTTCTTT
TRBD2	once	TRBV6-4	TRBJ2-3	CASSPLAGGRRDTQYF	TGTGCCAGCAGCCCGCTAGCGGGGGGGAGAAGAGATACGCAGTATTTT
TRBD1	-	TRBV7-2	TRBJ1-1	CASSPNRGYRAFF	TGTGCCAGCAGCCCTAACAGGGGTTATCGGGCTTTCTTT
-	-	TRBV6-1	TRBJ2-5	CASGHIQETQYF	TGTGCCAGCGGCCACATACAAGAGACCCAGTACTTC
-	-	TRBV7-9	TRBJ2-5	CASSPQGGIQETQYF	TGTGCCAGCAGCCCCCAGGGGGGGATACAAGAGACCCAGTACTTC
-	-	TRBV27	TRBJ1-4	CASSWTVPNEKLFF	TGTGCCAGCAGTTGGACAGTTCCTAATGAAAAACTGTTTTTT
-	once	TRBV6-1	TRBJ2-1	CASEGDGYNEQFF	TGTGCCAGCGAGGGGGACGGGTACAATGAGCAGTTCTTC
-	-	TRBV11-1	TRBJ2-1	CASSLGSVPDKQFF	TGTGCCAGCAGCTTAGGATCAGTACCAGATAAGCAGTTCTTC
-	-	TRBV4-3	TRBJ2-2	CASSQDGRVTGELSF	TGCGCCAGCAGCCAAGATGGTCGAGTCACCGGGGAGCTGTCTTTT
-	-	TRBV30	TRBJ1-4	CAWSVRGISSEKLFF	TGTGCCTGGAGTGTACGGGGGATTAGCAGTGAAAAACTGTTTTTT